Each of the 3 T cell receptor beta chains below was sequenced from the same sample in a study of T cells in Graves' hyperthyroidism and ophthalmopathy. The source material, RNA transcripts, was used to amplify TCR beta CDR3 regions. An initial round of RT-PCR targeting the TCR CDR3 relied on the HTBI primer set. Each CDR3 protein gets one entry after TCRdb re-called the multiplex PCR reads with MiXCR. The data hold roughly 420,000 distinct CDR3 sequences, with approximately 14% observed a single time. The specimen sequenced was blood. The receptors shown here come from a young woman with Graves' hyperthyroidism.

This clonotype was found many times. This chain connects TRBV7-2 to TRBJ2-5; 7 positions agree with TRBD2. CDR3 size: 16 residues. With V trimmed by 0 bases and J by 1 base, 5 bases remained unmatched. Germline loops: CDR1 SGHTA, CDR2 FQGNSA. The DNA for the CDR3 is TGTGCCAGCAGCTTAGCGGCTAGCGGTCGCCAAGAGACCCAGTACTTC. Protein product: CASSLAASGRQETQYF.

This clonotype was counted many times. CDR3 sequence reads: CSASLQGYEQFF. DNA for the CDR3: TGCAGTGCTAGTCTTCAGGGTTATGAGCAGTTCTTC. This chain uses TRBV20-1 with TRBJ2-1; perhaps TRBD1 as D (5 bases). The germline V gene encodes CDR1 DFQATT and CDR2 SNEGSKA (reference sequence). The CDR3 has 12 residues. Trimming removed 3 bases from V and 8 bases from J, with 11 bases in between.

This clonotype was found a few times. The gene calls are TRBV6-5 and TRBJ1-3; D not resolved. Germline V gene data show CDR1 as MNHEY and CDR2 as SVGAGI. V was trimmed by 6 bases and J by 2 bases, leaving 14 bases between them. The CDR3 is 15 amino acids. CDR3 in amino acids: CASSYLRETGNTIYF. CDR3 nucleotide sequence: TGTGCCAGCAGCTACCTTCGAGAAACTGGAAACACCATATATTTT.